Shown below are 27 T cell receptor beta chains from a single sample sequenced in a study of CD4+ T cells in melanoma. Clones were read by immunoSEQ multiplex PCR, and TCRdb kept only the in-frame ones, dropping some. The data show roughly 52,000 clones, 60% to 75% seen once. Source material: tumor tissue. The receptors were gathered from a human donor with melanoma.

The chain uses TRBV30 and TRBJ2-6; possible D gene TRBD2, 6 bases. The CDR3 is made up of 16 amino acids. The germline V gene encodes CDR1 GTSNPN and CDR2 SVGIG (reference sequence). CDR3 in DNA: TGTGCGCGGAGGGTGTGGGCTCGCTCTGGGGCCAACGTCCTGACTTTC. This encodes CARRVWARSGANVLTF.

The count of this clone is one. This chain links TRBV5-1 with TRBJ2-3, with TRBD1 matching over 7 bases. This CDR3 spans 14 amino acids. Germline V gives CDR1 SGHRS, CDR2 YFSETQ. J was trimmed by 5 bases and V by 7 bases; bases with no gene match: 10. This chain's CDR3 is CASSRDSREDTQYF. In DNA form, the CDR3 reads TGCGCCAGCTCCCGGGACAGCAGGGAAGATACGCAGTATTTT. Variable domain in full (rest from reference TRBV5-1 and TRBJ2-3): KAGVTQTPRYLIKTRGQQVTLSCSPISGHRSVSWYQQTPGQGLQFLFEYFSETQRNKGNFPGRFSGRQFSNSRSEMNVSTLELGDSALYLCASSRDSREDTQYFGPGTRLTVL.

CDR3 sequence reads: CASSLQTNTEAFF. DNA for the CDR3: TGTGCCAGCAGCTTACAGACGAACACTGAAGCTTTCTTT. The rearrangement joins TRBV7-9 to TRBJ1-1, with D unclear. V shed 2 bases and J shed 1 base, with 5 bases lying between them. CDR1 and CDR2 from the germline V gene are SEHNR and FQNEAQ (reference sequence). The length of the CDR3 is 13 residues.

This clone counts as large (0.1 to 1%). The chain uses TRBV5-5 and TRBJ2-2, with D perhaps matching TRBD1 (5 bases). The germline V gene has CDR1 SGHKS and CDR2 YYEKEE (reference sequence). V gave up 0 bases and J gave up 4 bases, with 10 bases separating them. The CDR3 spans 15 residues. CDR3 amino acids: CASSLVQGSTGELFF. The CDR3 region has the DNA TGTGCCAGCAGCTTGGTTCAGGGTTCCACCGGGGAGCTGTTTTTT.

V gene TRBV6-6 combines with J gene TRBJ1-5; possible D gene TRBD1, 6 bases. Trimming pared 5 bases from V and 7 bases from J, leaving 15 bases between. The CDR3 has 14 amino acids. Looked up from germline, CDR1 is MNHNY and CDR2 is SVGAGI (reference sequence). CDR3 nucleotide sequence: TGTGCCAGCAGTGTCCTTGGGGGCAGGCAGCCCCAGCATTTT. As protein: CASSVLGGRQPQHF.

Sample share makes this clone medium-sized. V gene TRBV9 combines with J gene TRBJ2-4; D might be TRBD1 (6 bases). V lost 5 bases and J 2 bases, leaving 11 bases between the germline ends. The germline gives CDR1 SGDLS, CDR2 YYNGEE. The CDR3 runs to 14 residues. CDR3 region: CASSPGTTKNIQYF. The DNA for the CDR3 is TGTGCCAGCAGTCCAGGGACAACCAAAAACATTCAGTACTTC.

The CDR3 DNA sequence: TGTGCCAGCAGCTCGGACCTTCAGGGGCACACTGAAGCTTTCTTT. Protein sequence: CASSSDLQGHTEAFF. The rearrangement links TRBV5-6 to TRBJ1-1; possible D gene TRBD1, 6 bases. V lost 3 bases and J 3 bases, leaving 15 bases between the germline ends. CDR1 is SGHDT and CDR2 is YYEEEE in the germline V gene. CDR3 length: 15 amino acids.

The chain employs TRBV6-5 and TRBJ1-1, with 7 bases aligning to TRBD1. V lost 7 bases, J lost 6 bases, and 8 bases stayed unmatched. Germline CDR1 and CDR2: MNHEY and SVGAGI. The CDR3 length is 13 residues. The CDR3 DNA follows: TGTGCCAGCAAGCAAGACAGGGATGCTGAAGCTTTCTTT. Translated, it gives CASKQDRDAEAFF.

This rearrangement joins TRBV7-9 to TRBJ2-5; no reliable D call. Judging by the DNA end, TRBJ2-7 fits better; the J call may be wrong. The CDR3 totals 15 residues. Germline V lookup: CDR1 SEHNR, CDR2 FQNEAQ (reference sequence). The DNA of the CDR3 is TGTGCCAGCAGCTTAGCAGCGACGTACTCCTACGAGCAGTACTTC. Translating it yields CASSLAATYSYEQYF.

The rearrangement links TRBV27 to TRBJ2-7; 8 bases are shared with TRBD1. After removal of 2 bases from V and 3 bases from J, the junction contained 3 bases not matched to a gene. The CDR3 runs to 14 residues. Germline-derived CDR1 and CDR2 are MNHEY and SMNVEV (reference sequence). The CDR3 region is CASSLVGQGYEQYF. In DNA form, the CDR3 reads TGTGCCAGCAGTTTAGTCGGACAGGGCTACGAGCAGTACTTC.

V and J are TRBV2 and TRBJ1-4; D may be TRBD1 (5 bases). V was shortened by 4 bases and J by 7 bases, with 13 bases between the two germline ends. The CDR3 consists of 14 residues. Germline loops: CDR1 SNHLY, CDR2 FYNNEI. CDR3 DNA: TGTGCCAGCAGTGGGTCCAGGGTCTCTGAAAAACTGTTTTTT. Translation gives CASSGSRVSEKLFF.

The chain links TRBV19 to TRBJ1-2, with 8 bases identical to TRBD1. V lost 6 bases, J lost 4 bases, and 10 bases stayed unmatched. The CDR3 has 15 residues. Germline CDR1 LNHDA, CDR2 SQIVND (reference sequence). The CDR3 loop reads CASRAGQGFGYGYTF. The CDR3 nucleotides are TGTGCCAGTAGAGCCGGACAGGGCTTTGGCTATGGCTACACCTTC.

This clone was picked up a small number of times. The rearrangement uses TRBV6-6 and TRBJ2-1; TRBD2 aligns across 10 bases. This CDR3 contains 14 residues. CDR1 and CDR2 (germline): MNHNY, SVGAGI (reference sequence). V shed 5 bases, J shed 4 bases, and the junction held 2 bases outside the gene matches. CDR3 bases: TGTGCCAGCAGTCTAGCGGGGGTATACAATGAGCAGTTCTTC. Translated: CASSLAGVYNEQFF.

The V call is TRBV6-1, the J call TRBJ2-2; D gene unclear. V was clipped by 7 bases and J by 5 bases, with 14 bases between them. The V gene's germline CDR1 is MNHNS and CDR2 SASEGT. The CDR3 loop spans 14 amino acids. CDR3 protein: CASKPIAGTGELFF. The CDR3 DNA sequence: TGTGCCAGCAAACCGATCGCTGGGACCGGGGAGCTGTTTTTT.

This clone was seen repeatedly, ten times or more. The V and J genes are TRBV6-1 and TRBJ1-4; TRBD1 aligns across 9 bases. V trimming: 3 bases; J trimming: 7 bases; junction bases outside the gene matches: 6. Germline CDR1 MNHNS, CDR2 SASEGT. The CDR3 covers 15 residues. CDR3 residues: CASSDYRGPAEKLFF. The CDR3 DNA follows: TGTGCCAGCAGTGACTACAGGGGGCCAGCTGAAAAACTGTTTTTT.

The genes are TRBV19 and TRBJ1-1, with D unresolved. The germline V and J ends were trimmed by 5 bases and 1 base, with 5 bases remaining between them. Germline values: CDR1 LNHDA, CDR2 SQIVND (reference sequence). The length of the CDR3 is 12 residues. The CDR3 region has the DNA TGTGCCAGTAGTTTAGGGAACACTGAAGCTTTCTTT. This sequence encodes CASSLGNTEAFF.

The gene calls are TRBV4-1 and TRBJ1-6; 7 bases align to TRBD1. The CDR3 has 15 residues. J gave up 7 bases and V 1 base, and 4 bases lay outside the gene matches. CDR1 and CDR2 (germline): MGHRA, YSYEKL. The CDR3 DNA follows: TGCGCCAGCAGCCAAGGACAGGGATACAATTCACCCCTCCACTTT. This translates into CASSQGQGYNSPLHF.

The genes are TRBV11-2 and TRBJ1-2, with D tentatively TRBD1 (6 bases). This CDR3 region has 14 residues. The V gene's germline CDR1 is SGHAT and CDR2 FQNNGV. Trimming took 5 bases from V and 7 from J, leaving 17 bases between them. The CDR3 spells CASSNLILRGGYTF. The CDR3 coding sequence is TGTGCCAGCAGCAACCTCATTCTCAGGGGTGGCTACACCTTC.

The J gene is TRBJ2-3, the V gene TRBV6-4; 10 positions match TRBD2. Germline lookup yields CDR1 MRHNA and CDR2 SNTAGT. The trim removed 0 bases at V and 1 base at J, leaving 4 bases unmatched. The CDR3 covers 17 residues. Here the CDR3 DNA reads TGTGCCAGCAGTGACTCAGGACTAGCGGTGGGCACAGATACGCAGTATTTT. Its protein product is CASSDSGLAVGTDTQYF.

The V gene is TRBV6-6, the J gene TRBJ2-1; 11 bases match TRBD2. V lost 5 bases and J lost 8; bases outside the gene matches: 8. The CDR3 extends over 15 amino acids. The germline V gene encodes CDR1 MNHNY and CDR2 SVGAGI (reference sequence). DNA of the CDR3: TGTGCCAGCAGTGGGCTAGCGGGGGGTTTCGATGAGCAGTTCTTC. It encodes CASSGLAGGFDEQFF.

V and J are TRBV1 and TRBJ2-5; the table's D call of TRBD1 was not tested on the DNA. TRBV1 is labeled a pseudogene. This CDR3 has 15 amino acids. The CDR3 loop is CTSSQDKGAQETQYF. The CDR3 DNA sequence: TGCACCAGCAGCCAAGATAAGGGGGCCCAAGAGACCCAGTACTTC.

This clone was found many times. The CDR3 is CASSGDSRSYNEQFF. The CDR3 coding sequence is TGTGCCAGCAGCGGTGACAGTCGCTCCTACAATGAGCAGTTCTTC. The genes are TRBV9 and TRBJ2-1, with D possibly TRBD1 on 5 matching bases. Trimming stripped 3 bases from V and 0 bases from J, with 10 bases between. The CDR3 is 15 amino acids. The germline V gene encodes CDR1 SGDLS and CDR2 YYNGEE.

The chain recombines TRBV11-2 with TRBJ2-7, with D unresolved. Germline V gene lookup returns CDR1 SGHAT and CDR2 FQNNGV. CDR3 length equals 13 residues. With 5 bases removed from V and 4 bases from J, the gap between germline ends came to 12 bases. In nucleotides, the CDR3 is TGTGCCAGCAGCCCCATCCAAGGTTACGAGCAGTACTTC. Protein product: CASSPIQGYEQYF.

V is TRBV9 and J is TRBJ1-6; no firm D call. Germline CDR1 is SGDLS and CDR2 is YYNGEE. V was clipped by 2 bases and J by 8 bases, with 17 bases between them. The CDR3 covers 16 residues. CDR3 bases: TGTGCCAGCAGCGTGAACGACGGACCGGGCTATTCACCCCTCCACTTT. It translates to CASSVNDGPGYSPLHF.

The genes are TRBV5-4 and TRBJ2-6; 7 positions agree with TRBD1. The CDR3 length is 19 residues. Germline lookup yields CDR1 SGHNT and CDR2 YYREEE (reference sequence). Trimming took 4 bases from V and 4 from J; bases not matched to a gene: 17. In nucleotides, the CDR3 is TGTGCCAGCAGCCCAAGAAACAGGGGTGCTTCGTGGGGGGCCAACGTCCTGACTTTC. The encoded protein is CASSPRNRGASWGANVLTF.

This chain's CDR3 is CASSPSGVNQPQHF. As DNA, the CDR3 is TGTGCCAGCAGCCCGTCAGGAGTCAATCAGCCCCAGCATTTT. The J gene is TRBJ1-5, the V gene TRBV9; D unresolved. The germline V gene has CDR1 SGDLS and CDR2 YYNGEE. The V and J ends lost 4 bases and 3 bases respectively, with 11 bases between them. This CDR3 region has 14 residues.

The chain uses TRBV7-3 and TRBJ2-2; 8 positions agree with TRBD2. The CDR3 covers 15 residues. Germline CDR1 is SGHTA and CDR2 is FQGTGA. V shed 2 bases, J shed 5 bases, and the junction held 4 bases outside the gene matches. In DNA, the CDR3 is TGTGCCAGCAGCTTAGAGAGCGGGGGAACCGGGGAGCTGTTTTTT. Amino acid sequence: CASSLESGGTGELFF.